These T cell receptor beta chains were read from a single sample in a study of OX40 agonist ivuxolimab in advanced cancers. Only in-frame clones appear in the TCRdb table, and some are missing; sequencing was by immunoSEQ multiplex PCR. The profile shows approximately 94,000 clones, more than 85% of them singletons. Here the sequenced sample was CD4+ or CD8+ T cells sorted from blood, taken in a trial of the OX40 agonist ivuxolimab. The receptors here all came from an adult with an advanced solid tumor such as melanoma, head and neck, liver or kidney cancer. Each CDR3 is given with its conserved first and last residue. Each record gives: V gene, CDR3 length, D gene, J gene, clone size, CDR3 protein, CDR3 DNA. A D gene is named only where the DNA matches it firmly. Some rows mark clone size as missing; the rest say once, few, many or name a class of expanded clone.

V gene: TRBV6-6
CDR3 length: 15
D gene: .
J gene: TRBJ1-1
clone size: .
CDR3 protein: CASMEFHRPATEAFF
CDR3 DNA: TGTGCCAGCATGGAGTTCCACAGGCCGGCCACTGAAGCTTTCTTT

V gene: TRBV4-1
CDR3 length: 14
D gene: .
J gene: TRBJ2-7
clone size: .
CDR3 protein: CASSQVPAVYEQYF
CDR3 DNA: TGCGCCAGCAGCCAAGTCCCCGCCGTCTACGAGCAGTACTTC

V gene: TRBV27
CDR3 length: 15
D gene: .
J gene: TRBJ1-2
clone size: .
CDR3 protein: CASSSHSGSPYGYTF
CDR3 DNA: TGTGCCAGCAGTTCCCACTCTGGGTCCCCCTATGGCTACACCTTC

V gene: TRBV15
CDR3 length: 19
D gene: TRBD1
J gene: TRBJ1-2
clone size: once
CDR3 protein: CATSRPYDRGKTLNYGYTF
CDR3 DNA: TGTGCCACCAGCAGACCCTACGACAGGGGGAAAACTCTTAACTATGGCTACACCTTC

V gene: TRBV13
CDR3 length: 17
D gene: .
J gene: TRBJ2-1
clone size: .
CDR3 protein: CASSRGTGGSSYNEQFF
CDR3 DNA: TGTGCCAGCAGCAGGGGGACCGGCGGGAGCTCCTACAATGAGCAGTTCTTC

V gene: TRBV5-6
CDR3 length: 13
D gene: .
J gene: TRBJ1-2
clone size: .
CDR3 protein: CASSLSGSYGYTF
CDR3 DNA: TGTGCCAGCAGCCTATCGGGTTCCTATGGCTACACCTTC

V gene: TRBV4-1
CDR3 length: 15
D gene: .
J gene: TRBJ1-1
clone size: .
CDR3 protein: CASSQGDSGGTEAFF
CDR3 DNA: TGCGCCAGCAGCCAAGGAGATTCGGGCGGGACTGAAGCTTTCTTT

V gene: TRBV6-1
CDR3 length: 13
D gene: .
J gene: TRBJ2-7
clone size: .
CDR3 protein: CASSESLTYEQYF
CDR3 DNA: TGTGCCAGCAGTGAAAGTCTTACCTACGAGCAGTACTTC

V gene: TRBV13
CDR3 length: 14
D gene: .
J gene: TRBJ2-3
clone size: .
CDR3 protein: CASSSLGGTDTQYF
CDR3 DNA: TGTGCCAGCAGCTCCTTGGGGGGCACAGATACGCAGTATTTT

V gene: TRBV30
CDR3 length: 11
D gene: .
J gene: TRBJ1-1
clone size: few
CDR3 protein: CAWREGAEAFF
CDR3 DNA: TGTGCCTGGAGGGAGGGGGCTGAAGCTTTCTTT

V gene: TRBV27
CDR3 length: 13
D gene: .
J gene: TRBJ1-1
clone size: once
CDR3 protein: CASSFAPNTEAFF
CDR3 DNA: TGTGCCAGCAGTTTCGCACCGAACACTGAAGCTTTCTTT

V gene: TRBV5-8
CDR3 length: 15
D gene: .
J gene: TRBJ1-5
clone size: .
CDR3 protein: CASSLELGPGQPQHF
CDR3 DNA: TGTGCCAGCAGCTTAGAGTTGGGGCCTGGTCAGCCCCAGCATTTT

V gene: TRBV10-2
CDR3 length: 15
D gene: TRBD2
J gene: TRBJ2-3
clone size: .
CDR3 protein: CASSESLAVTDTQYF
CDR3 DNA: TGCGCCAGCAGTGAGTCCCTAGCGGTCACAGATACGCAGTATTTT